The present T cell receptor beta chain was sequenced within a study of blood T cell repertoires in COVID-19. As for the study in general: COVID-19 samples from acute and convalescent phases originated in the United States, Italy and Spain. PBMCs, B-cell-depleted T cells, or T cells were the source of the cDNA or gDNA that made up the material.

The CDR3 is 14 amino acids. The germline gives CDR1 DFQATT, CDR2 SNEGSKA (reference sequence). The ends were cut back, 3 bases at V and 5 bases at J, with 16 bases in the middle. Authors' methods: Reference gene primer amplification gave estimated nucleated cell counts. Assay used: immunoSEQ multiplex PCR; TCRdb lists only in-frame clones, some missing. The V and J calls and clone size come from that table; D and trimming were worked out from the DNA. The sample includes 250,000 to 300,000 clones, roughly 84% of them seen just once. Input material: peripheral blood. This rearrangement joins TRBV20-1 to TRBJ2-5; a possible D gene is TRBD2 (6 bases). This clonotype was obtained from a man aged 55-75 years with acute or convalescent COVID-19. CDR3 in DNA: TGCAGTGCTAGTATCGAGGGGAGCGGGGAGACCCAGTACTTC. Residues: CSASIEGSGETQYF.